This T cell receptor beta chain was sequenced for a study of T cell responses to AZD1222 COVID-19 vaccine. Study-wide background: Second-dose schedules of about 4 or about 12 weeks were combined. Findings and caveats of the study: Reports indicate that nearly half of spike-specific TCRs are directed at unmutated variant regions.

As concerns this clone: What it binds is not known.

The ends were cut back, 8 bases at V and 3 bases at J, with 9 bases in the middle. The CDR3 consists of 12 residues. Looked up from germline, CDR1 is MDHEN and CDR2 is SYDVKM. Method: immunoSEQ multiplex PCR; TCRdb's copy keeps in-frame clones and lacks some. The sample consists of about 100,000 clones, roughly nine tenths of them appearing once. The TCR comes from an adult in good health. This sample comprised peripheral blood, obtained on day 0 of AZD1222 vaccination. This chain links TRBV28 with TRBJ2-3; possibly TRBD1 or TRBD2 for D (5 bases each). Written as DNA, the CDR3 is TGTGCCAGCTGGGACCAAACAGATACGCAGTATTTT. Translating gives CASWDQTDTQYF.